Shown below are 13 T cell receptor beta chains from a single sample sequenced in a study of blood T cell repertoires in COVID-19. Method: immunoSEQ multiplex PCR; TCRdb's copy keeps in-frame clones and lacks some. The table lists about 38,000 clones, about 90% of them singletons, with 20% to 30% in the top ten. The specimen sequenced was peripheral blood. Receptors originate from a man aged 60 to 75 with active or convalescent COVID-19.

The rearrangement links TRBV9 to TRBJ1-1, with D unresolved. Trimming pared 2 bases from V and 6 bases from J, leaving 11 bases between. The CDR3 covers 13 residues. The germline gives CDR1 SGDLS, CDR2 YYNGEE. The DNA of the CDR3 is TGTGCCAGCAGCGTTGAAGAGGGATCTGAAGCTTTCTTT. This sequence encodes CASSVEEGSEAFF.

The chain recombines TRBV15 with TRBJ2-3, with 8 bases matching TRBD2. Germline-derived CDR1 and CDR2 are LNHNV and YYDKDF (reference sequence). The CDR3 is 16 residues long. V lost 4 bases and J lost 1; bases outside the gene matches: 7. For the CDR3, the DNA is TGTGCCACCAGCATCCAAAGCGGGAGAGGCACAGATACGCAGTATTTT. This sequence encodes CATSIQSGRGTDTQYF.

V gene TRBV5-1 combines with J gene TRBJ1-1; D perhaps matches TRBD1 (5 bases). Germline V gene data show CDR1 as SGHRS and CDR2 as YFSETQ. The CDR3 extends over 13 amino acids. Between the trimmed V and J ends, which lost 7 bases and 2 bases, there was a span of 12 bases. Here the CDR3 reads CASGGGKNTEAFF. The CDR3 bases are TGCGCCAGCGGTGGGGGGAAAAACACTGAAGCTTTCTTT.

The genes are TRBV6-1 and TRBJ2-6; TRBD2 aligns across 8 bases. Trimming took 4 bases from V and 2 from J; bases not matched to a gene: 7. From germline, CDR1 is MNHNS and CDR2 SASEGT. The CDR3 has 17 amino acids. The CDR3 coding sequence is TGTGCCAGCAGTGTACCAAGCGGGAGTACTGGGGCCAACGTCCTGACTTTC. Amino acids: CASSVPSGSTGANVLTF.

This clone has a single count. CDR3: CASSLGQGDTGELFF. CDR3 in DNA: TGTGCCAGCAGCTTAGGACAGGGGGACACCGGGGAGCTGTTTTTT. V usage is TRBV11-3 and J usage is TRBJ2-2; the match to TRBD1 covers 9 bases. This CDR3 comprises 15 residues. V gave up 1 base and J gave up 3 bases; unmatched junction bases: 0. In germline, CDR1 is SGHNT, CDR2 YENEEA.

This chain joins TRBV19 and TRBJ2-1, with 8 bases matching TRBD1. The CDR3 runs to 13 residues. Trimming cost V 4 bases and J 6 bases; bases outside gene matches: 2. Looked up from germline, CDR1 is LNHDA and CDR2 is SQIVND (reference sequence). CDR3 nucleotide sequence: TGTGCCAGTAGTACGACAGGGGCCAATGAGCAGTTCTTC. Its translation is CASSTTGANEQFF.

Here the CDR3 reads CASSLVGAMTAPYEQYF. CDR3 bases: TGTGCCAGCAGCTTAGTTGGGGCTATGACGGCACCCTACGAGCAGTACTTC. V and J are TRBV7-9 and TRBJ2-7; weak D call: TRBD1 (5 bases). Trimming removed 1 base at V and 2 bases at J, with 18 bases between. The CDR3 covers 17 residues. CDR1 is SEHNR, CDR2 FQNEAQ, per germline (reference sequence).

The rearrangement uses TRBV27 and TRBJ1-4; a weak D match, TRBD1 (6 bases). Trimming took off 7 bases at V and 8 bases at J, with 17 bases between the two ends. The CDR3 covers 14 residues. Germline V gene data show CDR1 as MNHEY and CDR2 as SMNVEV (reference sequence). This CDR3 is CASTLGGGGEKLFF. The CDR3 DNA sequence: TGTGCCAGCACTCTAGGGGGGGGAGGCGAAAAACTGTTTTTT.

The chain has TRBV12-5 and TRBJ2-5; 12 bases match TRBD1. This CDR3 is 15 amino acids long. Trimming removed 4 bases from V and 3 bases from J; junction bases left unmatched: 3. Germline V gene data show CDR1 as LGHNT and CDR2 as FRNRAP. As DNA, the CDR3 is TGTGCTAGTGGTTCTGGGACAGGGGGCAAAGAGACCCAGTACTTC. Encoded protein: CASGSGTGGKETQYF.

This chain links TRBV28 with TRBJ2-1; a weak D match, TRBD2 (5 bases). Between the trimmed V and J ends, which lost 6 bases and 0 bases, there was a span of 18 bases. The CDR3 covers 17 residues. Per the germline V gene, CDR1 is MDHEN and CDR2 is SYDVKM. The CDR3 protein is CASRPPGLDSSYNEQFF. In DNA, the CDR3 is TGTGCCAGCAGGCCCCCTGGACTCGATAGCTCCTACAATGAGCAGTTCTTC.

This rearrangement joins TRBV5-6 to TRBJ2-1; D unclear. The V gene lost 0 bases and the J gene lost 12 bases, with 13 bases spanning the gap. The CDR3 spans 13 residues. Germline V gene lookup returns CDR1 SGHDT and CDR2 YYEEEE. CDR3 DNA sequence: TGTGCCAGCAGCTTGGCCCGTCGAACGGGGCAGTTCTTC. This codes for CASSLARRTGQFF. The full variable domain, with the rest looked up from reference TRBV5-6 and TRBJ2-1, is DAGVTQSPTHLIKTRGQQVTLRCSPKSGHDTVSWYQQALGQGPQFIFQYYEEEERQRGNFPDRFSGHQFPNYSSELNVNALLLGDSALYLCASSLARRTGQFFGPGTRLTVL.

A few counts support this clone. This chain links TRBV7-8 with TRBJ2-5, with a tentative D call TRBD1 (5 bases). Germline V gene lookup returns CDR1 SGHVS and CDR2 FQNEAQ. V gave up 3 bases and J gave up 3 bases, with 8 bases separating them. The CDR3 is made up of 13 amino acids. The CDR3 reads CASSFGREETQYF. The CDR3 region has the DNA TGTGCCAGCAGCTTCGGCAGGGAAGAGACCCAGTACTTC.

The chain links TRBV3-1 (or the pseudogene TRBV3-2) to TRBJ2-1; no firm D call. Germline V gene lookup returns CDR1 LGHDT and CDR2 YNNKEL (reference sequence). Trimming removed 2 bases at V and 6 bases at J, with 5 bases between. The CDR3 length is 12 residues. The CDR3 DNA sequence: TGTGCCAGCAGCCAACGTCCCAATGAGCAGTTCTTC. It translates to CASSQRPNEQFF.